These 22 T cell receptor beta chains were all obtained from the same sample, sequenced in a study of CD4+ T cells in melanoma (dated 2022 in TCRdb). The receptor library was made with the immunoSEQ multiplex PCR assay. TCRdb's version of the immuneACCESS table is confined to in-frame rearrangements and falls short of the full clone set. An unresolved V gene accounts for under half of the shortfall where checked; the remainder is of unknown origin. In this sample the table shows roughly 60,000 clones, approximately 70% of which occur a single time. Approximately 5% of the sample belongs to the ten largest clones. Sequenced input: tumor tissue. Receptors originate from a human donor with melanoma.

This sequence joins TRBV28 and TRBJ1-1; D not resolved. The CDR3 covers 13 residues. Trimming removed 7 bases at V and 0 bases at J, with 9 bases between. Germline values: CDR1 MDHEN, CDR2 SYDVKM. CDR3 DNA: TGTGCCAGCATGAAGACTATGAACACTGAAGCTTTCTTT. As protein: CASMKTMNTEAFF.

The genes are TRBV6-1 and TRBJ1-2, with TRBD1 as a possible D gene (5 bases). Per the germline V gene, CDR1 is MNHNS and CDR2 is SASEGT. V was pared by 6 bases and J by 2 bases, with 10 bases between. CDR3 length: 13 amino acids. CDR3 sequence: CASSGTVNYGYTF. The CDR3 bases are TGTGCCAGCAGCGGGACGGTCAACTATGGCTACACCTTC.

CDR3 sequence reads: CASRSTGPYNEQFF. For the CDR3, the DNA is TGTGCCAGCAGATCGACAGGGCCCTACAATGAGCAGTTCTTC. This chain joins TRBV6-5 and TRBJ2-1; 7 bases map to TRBD1. The CDR3 has 14 residues. The V segment lost 6 bases and the J segment 2 bases; nucleotides outside the gene matches: 4. Per germline, CDR1 MNHEY and CDR2 SVGAGI.

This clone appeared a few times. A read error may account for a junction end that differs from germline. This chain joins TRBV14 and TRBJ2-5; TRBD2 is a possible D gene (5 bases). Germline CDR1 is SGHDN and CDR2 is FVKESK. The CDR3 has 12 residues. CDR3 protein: CVPGKFQETQYF. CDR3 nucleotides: TGCGTCCCGGGAAAATTCCAAGAGACCCAGTACTTC. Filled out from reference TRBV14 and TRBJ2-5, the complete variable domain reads EAGVTQFPSHSVIEKGQTVTLRCDPISGHDNLYWYRRVMGKEIKFLLHFVKESKQDESGMPNNRFLAERTGGTYSTLKVQPAELEDSGVYFCVPGKFQETQYFGPGTRLLVL.

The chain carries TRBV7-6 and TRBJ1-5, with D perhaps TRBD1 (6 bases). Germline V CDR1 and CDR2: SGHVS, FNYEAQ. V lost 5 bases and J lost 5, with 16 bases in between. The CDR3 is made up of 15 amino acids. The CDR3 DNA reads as TGTGCCAGCAGCCTGATTGGGGGGGCAGATCAGCCCCAGCATTTT. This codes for CASSLIGGADQPQHF.

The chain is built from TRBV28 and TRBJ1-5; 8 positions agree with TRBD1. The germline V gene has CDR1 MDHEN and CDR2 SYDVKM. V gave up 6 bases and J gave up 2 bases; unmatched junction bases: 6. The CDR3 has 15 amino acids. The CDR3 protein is CASRKTGGGNQPQHF. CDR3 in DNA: TGTGCCAGCAGAAAAACAGGGGGAGGCAATCAGCCCCAGCATTTT.

CDR3 protein: CASSLGTGRTYEQYF. Written as DNA, the CDR3 is TGTGCCAGCAGCTTAGGGACAGGGAGAACCTACGAGCAGTACTTC. The genes are TRBV11-2 and TRBJ2-7; 8 nucleotides align to TRBD1. The junction had 4 bases not matched to a gene; V was cut back by 1 base and J by 2 bases. The length of the CDR3 is 15 residues. Germline lookup yields CDR1 SGHAT and CDR2 FQNNGV.

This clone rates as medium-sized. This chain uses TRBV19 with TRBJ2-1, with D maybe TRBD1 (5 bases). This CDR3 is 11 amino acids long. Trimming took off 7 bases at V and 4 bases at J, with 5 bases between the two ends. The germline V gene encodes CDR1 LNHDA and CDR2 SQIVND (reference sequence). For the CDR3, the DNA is TGTGCCAGTAAGGGGTACAATGAGCAGTTCTTC. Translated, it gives CASKGYNEQFF.

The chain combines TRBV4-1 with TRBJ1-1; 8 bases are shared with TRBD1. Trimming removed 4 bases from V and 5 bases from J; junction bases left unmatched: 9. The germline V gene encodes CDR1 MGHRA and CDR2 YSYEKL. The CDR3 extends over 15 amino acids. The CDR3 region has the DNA TGCGCCAGCAGCCCGGTGGACAGGGCGGCGACTGAAGCTTTCTTT. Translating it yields CASSPVDRAATEAFF.

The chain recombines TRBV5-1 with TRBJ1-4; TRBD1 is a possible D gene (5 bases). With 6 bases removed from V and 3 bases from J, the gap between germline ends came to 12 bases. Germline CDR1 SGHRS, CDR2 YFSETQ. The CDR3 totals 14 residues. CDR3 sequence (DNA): TGCGCCAGCAAACCAGGGAATTCTAATGAAAAACTGTTTTTT. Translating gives CASKPGNSNEKLFF.

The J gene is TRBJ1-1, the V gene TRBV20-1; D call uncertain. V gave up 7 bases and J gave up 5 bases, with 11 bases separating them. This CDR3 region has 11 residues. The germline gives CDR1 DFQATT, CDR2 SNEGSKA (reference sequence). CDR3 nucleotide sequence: TGCAGTGGTACCCGGGAGACTGAAGCTTTCTTT. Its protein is CSGTRETEAFF.

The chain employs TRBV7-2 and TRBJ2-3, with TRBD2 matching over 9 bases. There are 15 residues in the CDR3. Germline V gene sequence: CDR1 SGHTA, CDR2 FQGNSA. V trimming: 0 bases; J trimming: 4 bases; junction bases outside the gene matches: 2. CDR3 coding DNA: TGTGCCAGCAGCTTAGCTGCGGGGGGGGCAGATACGCAGTATTTT. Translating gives CASSLAAGGADTQYF. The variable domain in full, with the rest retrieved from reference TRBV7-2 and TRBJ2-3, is GAGVSQSPSNKVTEKGKDVELRCDPISGHTALYWYRQSLGQGLEFLIYFQGNSAPDKSGLPSDRFSAERTGGSVSTLTIQRTQQEDSAVYLCASSLAAGGADTQYFGPGTRLTVL.

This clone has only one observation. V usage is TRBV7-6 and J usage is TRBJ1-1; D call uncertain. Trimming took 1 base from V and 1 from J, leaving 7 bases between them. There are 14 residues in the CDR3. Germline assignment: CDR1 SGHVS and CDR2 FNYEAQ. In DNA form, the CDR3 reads TGTGCCAGCAGCTTAGAACGGACGAACACTGAAGCTTTCTTT. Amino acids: CASSLERTNTEAFF.

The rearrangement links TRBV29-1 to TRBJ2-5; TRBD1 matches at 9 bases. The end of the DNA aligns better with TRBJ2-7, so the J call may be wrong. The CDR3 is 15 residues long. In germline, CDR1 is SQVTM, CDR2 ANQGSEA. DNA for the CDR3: TGCAGCGGAACCACTGGGACAGGGAACGGCGACGAGCAGTACTTC. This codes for CSGTTGTGNGDEQYF.

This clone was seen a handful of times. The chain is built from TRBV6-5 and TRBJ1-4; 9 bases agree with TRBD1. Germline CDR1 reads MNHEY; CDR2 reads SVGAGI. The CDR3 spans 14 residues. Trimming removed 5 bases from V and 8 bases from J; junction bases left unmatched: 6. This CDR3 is CASSRDRASEKLFF. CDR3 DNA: TGTGCCAGCAGTAGGGACAGGGCTAGCGAAAAACTGTTTTTT.

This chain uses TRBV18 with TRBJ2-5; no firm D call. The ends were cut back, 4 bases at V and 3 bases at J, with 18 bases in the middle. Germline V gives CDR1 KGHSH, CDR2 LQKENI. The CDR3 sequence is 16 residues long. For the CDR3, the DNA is TGTGCCAGCTCACTTGTAGCCACGGACGGAAAAGAGACCCAGTACTTC. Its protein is CASSLVATDGKETQYF.

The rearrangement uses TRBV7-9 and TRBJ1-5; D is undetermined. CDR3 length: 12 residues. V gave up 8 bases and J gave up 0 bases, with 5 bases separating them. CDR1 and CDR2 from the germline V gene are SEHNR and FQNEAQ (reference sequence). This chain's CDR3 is CASGYSNQPQHF. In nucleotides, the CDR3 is TGTGCCAGCGGATATAGCAATCAGCCCCAGCATTTT.

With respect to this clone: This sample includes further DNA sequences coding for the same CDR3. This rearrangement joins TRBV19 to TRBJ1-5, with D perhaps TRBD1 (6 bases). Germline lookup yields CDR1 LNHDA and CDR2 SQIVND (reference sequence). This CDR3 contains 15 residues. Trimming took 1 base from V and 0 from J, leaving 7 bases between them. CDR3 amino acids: CASSIGRGSNQPQHF. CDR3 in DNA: TGTGCCAGTAGTATAGGCAGGGGTAGCAATCAGCCCCAGCATTTT.

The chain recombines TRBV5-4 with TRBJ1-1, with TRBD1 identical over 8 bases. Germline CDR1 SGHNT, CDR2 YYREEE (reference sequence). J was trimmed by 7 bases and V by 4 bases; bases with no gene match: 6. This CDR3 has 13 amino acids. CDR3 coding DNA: TGTGCCAGCAGCCCGGGACAGGCGTTTGAAGCTTTCTTT. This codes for CASSPGQAFEAFF.

CDR3 coding DNA: TGTGCCAGTTCGGTTGGTCCCGGTGGGGACAGGGGGTTGCAGCCCCAGCATTTT. As protein: CASSVGPGGDRGLQPQHF. This rearrangement joins TRBV19 to TRBJ1-5; the match to TRBD1 covers 11 bases. The CDR3 is 18 amino acids. Germline V lookup: CDR1 LNHDA, CDR2 SQIVND (reference sequence). The V and J ends lost 8 bases and 7 bases, in that order; junction bases with no gene match: 19.

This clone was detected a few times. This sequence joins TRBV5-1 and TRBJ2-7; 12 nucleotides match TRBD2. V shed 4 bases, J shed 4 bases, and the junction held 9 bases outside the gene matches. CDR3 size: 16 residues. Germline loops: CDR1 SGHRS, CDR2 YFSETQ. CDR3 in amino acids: CASSQNPSGGAYEQYF. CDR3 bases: TGCGCCAGCAGCCAGAACCCTAGCGGGGGGGCATACGAGCAGTACTTC.

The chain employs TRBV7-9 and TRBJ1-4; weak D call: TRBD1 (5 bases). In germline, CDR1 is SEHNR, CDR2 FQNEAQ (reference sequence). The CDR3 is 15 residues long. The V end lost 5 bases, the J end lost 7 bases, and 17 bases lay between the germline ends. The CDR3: CASSHLPNRGEKLFF. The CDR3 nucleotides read TGTGCCAGCAGCCACCTGCCGAATAGGGGTGAAAAACTGTTTTTT.